One and the same sample provided the 24 T cell receptor beta chains below, sequenced in a study of T cells in Graves' hyperthyroidism and ophthalmopathy. Amplified TCR beta CDR3 regions derived from RNA transcripts. The HTBI primer set drove a first-round RT-PCR of the TCR CDR3. TCRdb recomputed calls from the multiplex PCR reads with MiXCR, one row per CDR3 protein. The data hold around 350,000 distinct CDR3 sequences, with about a sixth observed a single time. Sequenced: blood. The receptors were gathered from a woman aged 25-40 years with Graves' hyperthyroidism that later progressed to Graves' ophthalmopathy.

This clonotype came up a few times. The chain recombines TRBV4-1 with TRBJ2-7, with 8 bases aligning to TRBD1. Germline CDR1 and CDR2: MGHRA and YSYEKL. V was clipped by 0 bases and J by 7 bases; unmatched bases: 11. The CDR3 is 16 amino acids. The CDR3 loop is CASSQDRRQGTWEQYF. The CDR3 DNA reads TGCGCCAGCAGCCAAGATCGGAGACAGGGGACGTGGGAGCAGTACTTC.

This clonotype was detected only a few times. The chain uses TRBV29-1 and TRBJ2-1; TRBD1 or TRBD2 may be the D gene (5 bases each). V was clipped by 4 bases and J by 8 bases, with 15 bases between them. Germline CDR1 is SQVTM and CDR2 is ANQGSEA. The CDR3 totals 13 residues. CDR3 sequence reads: CSVAGLGRYEQFF. The CDR3 region has the DNA TGCAGCGTTGCGGGGCTAGGCCGTTATGAGCAGTTCTTC.

The CDR3 protein is CSTGTGVIGTEAFF. The CDR3 region has the DNA TGCAGCACGGGGACAGGGGTGATTGGCACTGAAGCTTTCTTT. The chain uses TRBV29-1 and TRBJ1-1, with 10 bases fitting TRBD1. The CDR3 totals 14 residues. Germline V CDR1 and CDR2: SQVTM, ANQGSEA. The trim removed 8 bases at V and 4 bases at J, leaving 10 bases unmatched.

This clonotype was seen many times. V gene TRBV5-1 combines with J gene TRBJ1-1, with D tentatively TRBD1 (5 bases). The CDR3 extends over 12 amino acids. Germline-derived CDR1 and CDR2 are SGHRS and YFSETQ. Trimming took 4 bases from V and 2 from J, leaving 6 bases between them. CDR3 protein: CASSRTNTEAFF. As DNA, the CDR3 is TGCGCCAGCAGCCGGACAAACACTGAAGCTTTCTTT.

In its sample, this clonotype was seen a few times. The chain has TRBV28 and TRBJ2-7, with 7 bases fitting TRBD1. J was trimmed by 0 bases and V by 4 bases; bases with no gene match: 6. The CDR3 extends over 15 amino acids. The germline V gene encodes CDR1 MDHEN and CDR2 SYDVKM. The CDR3 nucleotides read TGTGCCAGCAGTTGGGGACAGTCATTCTCCTACGAGCAGTACTTC. This sequence encodes CASSWGQSFSYEQYF.

There are many counts of this clonotype. The rearrangement uses TRBV18 and TRBJ2-7; D gene ambiguous. Germline CDR1 is KGHSH and CDR2 is LQKENI. This CDR3 comprises 14 residues. The V end was cut by 3 bases, the J end by 0 bases, with 9 bases between. The CDR3 protein is CASSPDGSSYEQYF. CDR3 bases: TGTGCCAGCTCACCGGACGGCAGCTCCTACGAGCAGTACTTC.

This clonotype came up many times. The genes are TRBV19 and TRBJ1-3; possibly TRBD1 for D (6 bases). The CDR3 is 16 residues long. Trimming took 7 bases from V and 0 from J, leaving 16 bases between them. The germline CDR1 and CDR2 sequences are LNHDA and SQIVND (reference sequence). CDR3 bases: TGTGCCAGTATTCTGACAGGATACTCCTCTGGAAACACCATATATTTT. Its protein is CASILTGYSSGNTIYF.

The rearrangement uses TRBV5-4 and TRBJ2-1, with 10 bases that match TRBD2. The CDR3 has 15 amino acids. Germline assignment: CDR1 SGHNT and CDR2 YYREEE (reference sequence). After removal of 4 bases from V and 8 bases from J, the junction contained 9 bases not matched to a gene. CDR3 loop: CASSTAGTSAYEQFF. The CDR3 DNA sequence: TGTGCCAGCAGCACGGCCGGGACTAGCGCCTATGAGCAGTTCTTC.

At least ten counts were recorded for this clonotype. This rearrangement joins TRBV30 to TRBJ1-2; TRBD1 matches 8 bases. This CDR3 contains 12 residues. Germline V lookup: CDR1 GTSNPN, CDR2 SVGIG (reference sequence). Losses at the gene ends were 7 bases for V and 6 bases for J; bases not matched to a gene: 7. This CDR3 reads CAFVDRENGYTF. DNA of the CDR3: TGTGCCTTTGTGGACAGGGAAAATGGCTACACCTTC.

This clonotype was seen many times. V and J are TRBV29-1 and TRBJ2-7; D call uncertain. This CDR3 spans 12 amino acids. Germline CDR1 SQVTM, CDR2 ANQGSEA. The V and J ends lost 5 bases and 5 bases respectively, with 13 bases between them. The CDR3 is CSVSKGWDEQYF. The CDR3 DNA sequence: TGCAGCGTTAGTAAGGGTTGGGACGAGCAGTACTTC.

This clonotype was counted at least ten times. The gene calls are TRBV27 and TRBJ2-3, with a possible D match to TRBD1 (5 bases). The CDR3 totals 13 residues. Looked up from germline, CDR1 is MNHEY and CDR2 is SMNVEV (reference sequence). V was trimmed by 6 bases and J by 4 bases, leaving 11 bases between them. The CDR3 here is CASRPGQPDTQYF. CDR3 sequence (DNA): TGTGCCAGCAGACCCGGACAACCAGATACGCAGTATTTT.

This clonotype was detected a few times. A much larger clone is a single base away; this may be a read error. The J gene is TRBJ2-5, the V gene TRBV7-6; 8 nucleotides match TRBD1. This CDR3 is built from 14 residues. The germline gives CDR1 SGHVS, CDR2 FNYEAQ. The CDR3 spells CASSLVDREETQCF. Written as DNA, the CDR3 is TGTGCCAGCAGCTTAGTGGACAGGGAAGAGACCCAGTGCTTC.

The chain carries TRBV29-1 and TRBJ2-2; D gene uncertain. The CDR3 length is 12 residues. V was clipped by 7 bases and J by 7 bases, with 13 bases between them. Germline assignment: CDR1 SQVTM and CDR2 ANQGSEA. The CDR3 DNA sequence: TGCAGCGCTGCGAATGCTGGCGGGGAGCTGTTTTTT. Translated: CSAANAGGELFF.

This clonotype was seen repeatedly, ten times or more. The gene calls are TRBV2 and TRBJ2-7; D is unclear. This CDR3 region has 14 residues. The germline gives CDR1 SNHLY, CDR2 FYNNEI. Trimming shortened V by 5 bases and J by 2 bases, and 13 bases separated the two germline ends. CDR3: CASSRLYETYEQYF. The CDR3 DNA sequence: TGTGCCAGCAGTCGGTTATACGAAACCTACGAGCAGTACTTC.

This clonotype was counted many times. The chain recombines TRBV27 with TRBJ2-3; D is perhaps TRBD2 (5 bases). V was shortened by 7 bases and J by 2 bases, with 16 bases between the two germline ends. Germline assignment: CDR1 MNHEY and CDR2 SMNVEV (reference sequence). This CDR3 region has 15 residues. CDR3 sequence reads: CASNPYGVVTDTQYF. The CDR3 DNA sequence: TGTGCCAGCAATCCCTACGGGGTAGTCACAGATACGCAGTATTTT.

This clonotype has ten or more counts. The V gene is TRBV7-8, the J gene TRBJ2-7; 11 bases are a match to TRBD2. The junction had 7 bases not matched to a gene; V was cut back by 3 bases and J by 6 bases. CDR1 SGHVS and CDR2 FQNEAQ come from the germline V gene. The CDR3 has 15 residues. DNA of the CDR3: TGTGCCAGCAGCTTGTCCACACTAGCGGGGGCCGAGCAGTACTTC. Its translation: CASSLSTLAGAEQYF. The full variable domain, with the rest looked up from reference TRBV7-8 and TRBJ2-7, is GAGVSQSPRYKVAKRGQDVALRCDPISGHVSLFWYQQALGQGPEFLTYFQNEAQLDKSGLPSDRFFAERPEGSVSTLKIQRTQQEDSAVYLCASSLSTLAGAEQYFGPGTRLTVT.

This clonotype occurred many times. The chain links TRBV12-3 or TRBV12-4 to TRBJ1-5; D unresolved. This CDR3 is built from 12 residues. Trimming pared 6 bases from V and 4 bases from J, leaving 7 bases between. Here the CDR3 reads CASSPLNQPQHF. As DNA, the CDR3 is TGTGCCAGCAGCCCCCTAAATCAGCCCCAGCATTTT.

This clonotype was seen ten or more times. The chain has TRBV27 and TRBJ2-1, with 8 bases aligning to TRBD2. The V gene's germline CDR1 is MNHEY and CDR2 SMNVEV (reference sequence). This CDR3 comprises 14 residues. The V and J ends lost 3 bases and 9 bases, in that order; junction bases with no gene match: 7. The DNA for the CDR3 is TGTGCCAGCAGTTTGTTCGGGAGCGGGAGTGAGCAGTTCTTC. Its protein is CASSLFGSGSEQFF.

This clonotype was counted at least ten times. The J gene is TRBJ1-2, the V gene TRBV28, with D possibly being TRBD1 (5 bases). Germline CDR1 and CDR2: MDHEN and SYDVKM. This CDR3 has 16 residues. V lost 3 bases and J lost 4, with 18 bases in between. CDR3: CASSFKGLRTTYGYTF. The CDR3 coding sequence is TGTGCCAGCAGTTTTAAGGGCTTGAGGACAACCTATGGCTACACCTTC.

This clonotype was picked up one time. The rearrangement joins TRBV7-3 to TRBJ2-1, with a possible D match to TRBD1 (6 bases). The CDR3 loop spans 15 amino acids. Germline lookup yields CDR1 SGHTA and CDR2 FQGTGA. Between the trimmed V and J ends, which lost 5 bases and 5 bases, there was a span of 16 bases. The CDR3 here is CASSPRGNWDNEQFF. DNA for the CDR3: TGTGCCAGCAGCCCAAGGGGGAATTGGGACAATGAGCAGTTCTTC.

This clonotype was detected ten times or more. The chain couples TRBV28 to TRBJ2-5; perhaps TRBD2 as D (6 bases). Germline CDR1 reads MDHEN; CDR2 reads SYDVKM. Trimming removed 1 base from V and 3 bases from J, with 9 bases in between. CDR3 length: 14 amino acids. CDR3 amino acids: CASSLFSGKETQYF. CDR3 in DNA: TGTGCCAGCAGTTTATTTAGCGGAAAAGAGACCCAGTACTTC. Full variable domain (remainder filled in from reference TRBV28 and TRBJ2-5): DVKVTQSSRYLVKRTGEKVFLECVQDMDHENMFWYRQDPGLGLRLIYFSYDVKMKEKGDIPEGYSVSREKKERFSLILESASTNQTSMYLCASSLFSGKETQYFGPGTRLLVL.

This clonotype has ten or more counts. V is TRBV14 and J is TRBJ2-5; D possibly matches TRBD1 or TRBD2 (6 bases each). The V gene lost 5 bases and the J gene lost 13 bases, with 14 bases spanning the gap. This CDR3 has 11 amino acids. Germline V gene data show CDR1 as SGHDN and CDR2 as FVKESK. The CDR3 spells CASSTGTGVYF. The CDR3 DNA is TGTGCCAGCAGCACAGGGACTGGGGTGTACTTC.

This clonotype showed up just a few times. This chain joins TRBV9 and TRBJ1-6; D remains unclear. Germline V CDR1 and CDR2: SGDLS, YYNGEE. Trimming removed 0 bases from V and 7 bases from J, with 8 bases in between. The CDR3 extends over 14 amino acids. As DNA, the CDR3 is TGTGCCAGCAGCGTAGAGTCTGAGAATTCACCCCTCCACTTT. Residues: CASSVESENSPLHF.

This clonotype was seen ten or more times. The chain joins TRBV19 to TRBJ1-2; 8 nucleotides agree with TRBD1. The CDR3 has 14 residues. J lost 4 bases, V lost 6 bases, and 7 bases had no gene match. Germline values: CDR1 LNHDA, CDR2 SQIVND (reference sequence). CDR3 sequence (DNA): TGTGCCAGTAGGACAGGGGCCGAGGGCTATGGCTACACCTTC. Its translation: CASRTGAEGYGYTF.